Below, 27 T cell receptor beta chains from the same sample are listed, as sequenced in a study of blood T cell repertoires in COVID-19. The method was immunoSEQ multiplex PCR; TCRdb's version includes in-frame clones alone and lacks a portion of them. The sample has roughly 240,000 clones; around 86% are singletons. The sequenced material came from peripheral blood. These receptors all come from a man aged 18 to 30 with active or convalescent COVID-19.

This clone has just a few counts. This chain joins TRBV19 and TRBJ2-7, with 7 bases that match TRBD2. V was pared by 5 bases and J by 1 base, with 5 bases of the junction left unmatched. The CDR3 spans 14 residues. Germline CDR1 LNHDA, CDR2 SQIVND (reference sequence). The CDR3, as DNA: TGTGCCAGTAGTCCCTCTAGCGGTTCCTACGAGCAGTACTTC. It translates to CASSPSSGSYEQYF.

This clone was observed a single time. The chain recombines TRBV18 with TRBJ2-4, with D perhaps TRBD2 (5 bases). V was shortened by 0 bases and J by 5 bases, with 17 bases between the two germline ends. Germline CDR1 reads KGHSH; CDR2 reads LQKENI. This CDR3 has 17 residues. The CDR3 nucleotides are TGTGCCAGCTCACCACCAGCCAGCGGACCCGGTGAAAACATTCAGTACTTC. Protein: CASSPPASGPGENIQYF.

The chain employs TRBV6-1 and TRBJ2-2; 10 bases align to TRBD1. The CDR3 loop spans 15 amino acids. J lost 7 bases, V lost 1 base, and 3 bases had no gene match. CDR1 and CDR2 from the germline V gene are MNHNS and SASEGT. The CDR3 region has the DNA TGTGCCAGCAGTGAAGAGACAGGGGGCGTCGGGGAGCTGTTTTTT. This encodes CASSEETGGVGELFF.

The chain is built from TRBV4-1 and TRBJ2-1, with unresolved D. There are 15 residues in the CDR3. V gave up 2 bases and J gave up 5 bases, with 13 bases separating them. The germline CDR1 and CDR2 sequences are MGHRA and YSYEKL. DNA for the CDR3: TGCGCCAGCAGCCAACTGTGGCGGAATGACAATGAGCAGTTCTTC. The encoded protein is CASSQLWRNDNEQFF.

The chain carries TRBV27 and TRBJ2-7, with TRBD2 matching over 7 bases. Germline lookup yields CDR1 MNHEY and CDR2 SMNVEV (reference sequence). The CDR3 contains 15 residues. With 0 bases clipped from V and 7 bases from J, the junction kept 9 bases outside the gene matches. The CDR3 loop reads CASSLSSSVGGEQYF. The CDR3 nucleotides read TGTGCCAGCAGTTTATCGTCCAGCGTGGGAGGGGAGCAGTACTTC.

The chain uses TRBV3-1 (or the pseudogene TRBV3-2) and TRBJ2-3; D is unclear. This CDR3 comprises 13 residues. The V end was cut by 0 bases, the J end by 5 bases, with 6 bases between. CDR1 and CDR2 (germline): LGHDT, YNNKEL (reference sequence). The CDR3 nucleotides read TGTGCCAGCAGCCAAGATCTAAGAGATACGCAGTATTTT. Protein sequence: CASSQDLRDTQYF.

This chain links TRBV14 with TRBJ2-7; a weak D match, TRBD1 (6 bases). V was pared by 0 bases and J by 6 bases, with 6 bases between. The V gene's germline CDR1 is SGHDN and CDR2 FVKESK. CDR3 length: 12 amino acids. The CDR3 protein is CASSQEGGEQYF. The CDR3, as DNA: TGTGCCAGCAGCCAAGAAGGGGGCGAGCAGTACTTC.

The CDR3 nucleotides read TGTGCCTGGATCTCCTATGGAAACACCATATATTTT. This encodes CAWISYGNTIYF. The J gene is TRBJ1-3, the V gene TRBV30, with no clear D. This CDR3 has 12 residues. Germline CDR1 is GTSNPN and CDR2 is SVGIG (reference sequence). Trimming removed 4 bases from V and 3 bases from J, with 7 bases in between.

V gene TRBV25-1 combines with J gene TRBJ1-6; 7 nucleotides match TRBD1. Per germline, CDR1 MGHDK and CDR2 SYGVNS. J gave up 5 bases and V 8 bases, and 3 bases lay outside the gene matches. There are 13 residues in the CDR3. The CDR3 loop reads CASAGQHNSPLHF. CDR3 bases: TGTGCCAGCGCGGGACAGCATAATTCACCCCTCCACTTT.

The CDR3 bases are TGTGCCAGCAGGGGGGGGCCCGGGACTATAAAAGGCGAGCAGTACTTC. This sequence encodes CASRGGPGTIKGEQYF. The chain recombines TRBV2 with TRBJ2-7, with a tentative D call TRBD2 (7 bases). The CDR3 is 16 amino acids. Germline CDR1 reads SNHLY; CDR2 reads FYNNEI. V lost 6 bases, J lost 6 bases, and 24 bases lay in between.

This clone has a handful of counts. V usage is TRBV6-1 and J usage is TRBJ1-5, with D perhaps TRBD1 (6 bases). The length of the CDR3 is 16 residues. In germline, CDR1 is MNHNS, CDR2 SASEGT. V was trimmed by 4 bases and J by 7 bases, leaving 20 bases between them. CDR3 region: CASSAGHQLRDQPQHF. CDR3 DNA sequence: TGTGCCAGCAGTGCGGGACACCAACTTCGGGACCAGCCCCAGCATTTT.

This chain's CDR3 is CASSLAGIRNTGELFF. CDR3 sequence (DNA): TGTGCCAGCAGCTTGGCAGGTATTAGAAACACCGGGGAGCTGTTTTTT. The chain has TRBV5-6 and TRBJ2-2; D remains unclear. The V end lost 0 bases, the J end lost 2 bases, and 11 bases lay between the germline ends. This CDR3 is 16 amino acids long. CDR1 and CDR2 from the germline V gene are SGHDT and YYEEEE. Filled out from reference TRBV5-6 and TRBJ2-2, the complete variable domain reads DAGVTQSPTHLIKTRGQQVTLRCSPKSGHDTVSWYQQALGQGPQFIFQYYEEEERQRGNFPDRFSGHQFPNYSSELNVNALLLGDSALYLCASSLAGIRNTGELFFGEGSRLTVL.

The J gene is TRBJ2-2, the V gene TRBV9; possibly TRBD2 for D (6 bases). The germline gives CDR1 SGDLS, CDR2 YYNGEE. The CDR3 is made up of 14 amino acids. Trimming shortened V by 7 bases and J by 4 bases, and 14 bases separated the two germline ends. The CDR3 nucleotides are TGTGCCAGCGGACTTCGGGAGCTCACCGGGGAGCTGTTTTTT. This sequence encodes CASGLRELTGELFF.

The count of this clone is one. V is TRBV6-6 and J is TRBJ2-7; D not certain. The V end was cut by 0 bases, the J end by 4 bases, with 7 bases between. There are 13 residues in the CDR3. The germline gives CDR1 MNHNY, CDR2 SVGAGI (reference sequence). As DNA, the CDR3 is TGTGCCAGCAGTTACTCGAAAGCTTACGAGCAGTACTTC. It is translated as CASSYSKAYEQYF.

V gene TRBV7-9 combines with J gene TRBJ1-1; unclear D gene. Trimming pared 2 bases from V and 3 bases from J, leaving 13 bases between. Germline V gives CDR1 SEHNR, CDR2 FQNEAQ (reference sequence). The length of the CDR3 is 15 residues. The CDR3 DNA reads as TGTGCCAGCAGCTTAAAAGGGAGCATAGACACTGAAGCTTTCTTT. Protein sequence: CASSLKGSIDTEAFF.

The CDR3 loop reads CASSLTSGGNNEQFF. CDR3 DNA sequence: TGTGCCAGCAGCCTCACTAGCGGGGGGAACAATGAGCAGTTCTTC. This sequence joins TRBV5-4 and TRBJ2-1, with 12 positions matching TRBD2. CDR1 and CDR2 from the germline V gene are SGHNT and YYREEE (reference sequence). The CDR3 loop spans 15 amino acids. The V and J ends lost 4 bases and 5 bases, in that order; junction bases with no gene match: 4.

The rearrangement joins TRBV2 to TRBJ2-3, with a weak D call TRBD1 (6 bases). Trimming took 8 bases from V and 2 from J, leaving 14 bases between them. Germline V gene data show CDR1 as SNHLY and CDR2 as FYNNEI. The CDR3 runs to 14 residues. For the CDR3, the DNA is TGTGCCAGCGGCAGGGGATCGCTCACAGATACGCAGTATTTT. It codes for CASGRGSLTDTQYF.

This clone was recorded once. This sequence joins TRBV7-9 and TRBJ2-2; 7 nucleotides agree with TRBD1. The germline V gene has CDR1 SEHNR and CDR2 FQNEAQ (reference sequence). The CDR3 is 18 amino acids. V lost 5 bases to trimming and J lost 4 bases; unmatched junction nucleotides: 16. In DNA form, the CDR3 reads TGTGCCAGCAGCCCCGCTACGGGACAGTCGGGTGGCACCGGGGAGCTGTTTTTT. Translation gives CASSPATGQSGGTGELFF.

V gene TRBV4-1 combines with J gene TRBJ2-1; 10 bases agree with TRBD2. CDR3 length: 16 amino acids. The V gene's germline CDR1 is MGHRA and CDR2 YSYEKL. The trim removed 4 bases at V and 7 bases at J, leaving 10 bases unmatched. CDR3 protein: CASSPFLAGERNEQFF. The CDR3 bases are TGCGCCAGCAGCCCGTTCCTAGCGGGAGAGCGTAATGAGCAGTTCTTC.

This clone was recorded only once. V and J are TRBV7-2 and TRBJ1-4, with D maybe TRBD1 (5 bases). The CDR3 spans 13 residues. Germline CDR1 reads SGHTA; CDR2 reads FQGNSA. V gave up 3 bases and J gave up 13 bases, with 15 bases separating them. CDR3 bases: TGTGCCAGCAGCTTCCAGGGCCTCGACTCACTGTTTTTT. Amino acid sequence: CASSFQGLDSLFF.

This chain connects TRBV15 to TRBJ2-4; 7 bases fit TRBD2. CDR1 LNHNV and CDR2 YYDKDF come from the germline V gene (reference sequence). V was clipped by 4 bases and J by 7 bases; unmatched bases: 10. The length of the CDR3 is 15 residues. CDR3 region: CATSNWEGLSNIQYF. CDR3 DNA sequence: TGTGCCACCAGCAATTGGGAGGGACTCTCGAACATTCAGTACTTC.

Points on this clone: Other DNA variants within this sample encode the same CDR3. The V call is TRBV27, the J call TRBJ1-5, with D uncertain. The germline CDR1 and CDR2 sequences are MNHEY and SMNVEV (reference sequence). The CDR3 contains 12 residues. The V and J ends lost 2 bases and 6 bases respectively, with 5 bases between them. The CDR3 sequence is CASSLLGQPQHF. DNA for the CDR3: TGTGCCAGCAGTTTACTCGGTCAGCCCCAGCATTTT.

This chain connects TRBV5-1 to TRBJ1-2, with TRBD1 matching over 9 bases. The CDR3 length is 13 residues. Trimming took 0 bases from V and 6 from J; bases not matched to a gene: 0. CDR1 is SGHRS and CDR2 is YFSETQ in the germline V gene. The CDR3 DNA is TGCGCCAGCAGCTTGGGGACAGGGGATGGCTACACCTTC. This gives the protein CASSLGTGDGYTF.

V is TRBV19 and J is TRBJ2-1, with 7 bases identical to TRBD2. With V trimmed by 4 bases and J by 5 bases, 8 bases remained unmatched. CDR1 and CDR2 from the germline V gene are LNHDA and SQIVND (reference sequence). The CDR3 spans 15 residues. CDR3: CASSTGWLADNEQFF. The CDR3 DNA reads TGTGCCAGTAGTACGGGGTGGCTAGCGGACAATGAGCAGTTCTTC.

J is TRBJ1-3 and V is TRBV4-1; the match to TRBD1 covers 7 bases. The CDR3 is 16 residues long. The germline V gene encodes CDR1 MGHRA and CDR2 YSYEKL. The V gene end was trimmed by 0 bases and the J gene end by 4 bases; junction bases not matched to a gene: 6. The CDR3 DNA is TGCGCCAGCAGCCAAGAACAGGGGCCCTCCGGAAACACCATATATTTT. Translating it yields CASSQEQGPSGNTIYF.

As to this clone: The same CDR3 arises from other DNA sequences in this sample as well. The chain is built from TRBV2 and TRBJ1-2; TRBD1 matches 7 bases. Germline CDR1 is SNHLY and CDR2 is FYNNEI. V lost 6 bases, J lost 2 bases, and 3 bases stayed unmatched. This CDR3 region has 13 residues. CDR3 residues: CASSGTENYGYTF. The CDR3 bases are TGTGCCAGCAGCGGGACAGAGAACTATGGCTACACCTTC.

This sequence joins TRBV3-1 (or the pseudogene TRBV3-2) and TRBJ2-5, with a possible D match to TRBD2 (6 bases). V lost 8 bases to trimming and J lost 5 bases, with 9 bases between them. This CDR3 contains 11 residues. Germline V CDR1 and CDR2: LGHDT, YNNKEL (reference sequence). The DNA of the CDR3 is TGTGCCAGCGGCGGGATTGAGACCCAGTACTTC. As protein: CASGGIETQYF.